The subject of this entry is one T cell receptor beta chain. Primers: 60 V beta forward and 13 J beta reverse. Measured with immunoSEQ multiplex PCR; TCRdb has only the in-frame clones, and not every one. The sample shows tens of thousands of clones, roughly 80% of them seen only once. The record originates from a study of glioma-infiltrating T cells after dendritic cell vaccination. Selection required adequate fresh-frozen tumor tissue plus more than two years' survival data. PBMC were collected before vaccination, two weeks after the third vaccination, and at progression. The input for sequencing was blood, taken before dendritic cell vaccination. The receptor was isolated from a human donor with glioblastoma.

Here the CDR3 DNA reads TGTGCCAGCAGCTTGGTTGGGGCCTCGGGCACTGAAGCTTTCTTT. Its translation is CASSLVGASGTEAFF. V is TRBV5-6 and J is TRBJ1-1; a weak D match, TRBD1 (5 bases). V lost 0 bases and J lost 4, with 13 bases in between. The germline V gene has CDR1 SGHDT and CDR2 YYEEEE. This CDR3 contains 15 residues. Based on the CDR3 plus reference TRBV5-6 and TRBJ1-1, the full variable domain is DAGVTQSPTHLIKTRGQQVTLRCSPKSGHDTVSWYQQALGQGPQFIFQYYEEEERQRGNFPDRFSGHQFPNYSSELNVNALLLGDSALYLCASSLVGASGTEAFFGQGTRLTVV.